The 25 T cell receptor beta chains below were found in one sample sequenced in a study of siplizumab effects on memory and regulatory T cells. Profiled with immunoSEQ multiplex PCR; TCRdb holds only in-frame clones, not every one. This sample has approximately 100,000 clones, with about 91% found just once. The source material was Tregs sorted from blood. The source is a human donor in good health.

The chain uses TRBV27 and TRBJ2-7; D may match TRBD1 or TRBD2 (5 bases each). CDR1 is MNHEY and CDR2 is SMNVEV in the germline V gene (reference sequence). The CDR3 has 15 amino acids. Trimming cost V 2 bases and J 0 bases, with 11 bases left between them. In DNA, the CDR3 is TGTGCCAGCAGTTTAGGGACGGCAGGCTCCTACGAGCAGTACTTC. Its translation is CASSLGTAGSYEQYF.

CDR3 sequence: CASSLGDRGTGYTF. CDR3 nucleotides: TGCGCCAGCAGCTTGGGGGACAGGGGAACCGGCTACACCTTC. V gene TRBV5-1 combines with J gene TRBJ1-2, with 10 nucleotides matching TRBD1. This CDR3 spans 14 amino acids. CDR1 and CDR2 (germline): SGHRS, YFSETQ. V was pared by 0 bases and J by 8 bases, with 4 bases of the junction left unmatched.

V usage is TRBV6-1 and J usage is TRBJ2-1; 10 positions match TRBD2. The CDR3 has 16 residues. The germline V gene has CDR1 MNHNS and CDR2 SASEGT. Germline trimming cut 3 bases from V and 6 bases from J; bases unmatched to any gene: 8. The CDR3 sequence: CASSDPLAGAGNEQFF. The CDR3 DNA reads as TGTGCCAGCAGTGACCCCCTAGCGGGAGCGGGCAATGAGCAGTTCTTC.

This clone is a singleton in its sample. The CDR3 loop reads CATSRDRGTGGRQPQHF. CDR3 nucleotide sequence: TGTGCCACCAGCAGAGATCGTGGGACAGGGGGACGGCAGCCCCAGCATTTT. The chain couples TRBV15 to TRBJ1-5, with TRBD1 identical over 11 bases. The CDR3 contains 17 residues. Germline V gene data show CDR1 as LNHNV and CDR2 as YYDKDF (reference sequence). V was pared by 0 bases and J by 7 bases, with 8 bases of the junction left unmatched.

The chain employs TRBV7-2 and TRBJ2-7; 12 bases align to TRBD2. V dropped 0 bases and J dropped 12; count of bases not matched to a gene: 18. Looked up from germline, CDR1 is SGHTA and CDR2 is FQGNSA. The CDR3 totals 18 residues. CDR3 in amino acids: CASSLAPRIRLAGAQRYF. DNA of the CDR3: TGTGCCAGCAGCTTAGCCCCCCGAATTCGACTAGCGGGAGCGCAAAGGTACTTC.

CDR3 sequence reads: CASTLGGAGEAEAFF. CDR3 coding DNA: TGTGCCAGCACCCTAGGCGGGGCGGGTGAGGCTGAAGCTTTCTTT. This chain links TRBV28 with TRBJ1-1; a weak D match, TRBD1 (5 bases). V lost 7 bases to trimming and J lost 6 bases, with 21 bases between them. Germline assignment: CDR1 MDHEN and CDR2 SYDVKM. CDR3 length: 15 amino acids. The whole variable domain, remainder taken from reference TRBV28 and TRBJ1-1, is DVKVTQSSRYLVKRTGEKVFLECVQDMDHENMFWYRQDPGLGLRLIYFSYDVKMKEKGDIPEGYSVSREKKERFSLILESASTNQTSMYLCASTLGGAGEAEAFFGQGTRLTVV.

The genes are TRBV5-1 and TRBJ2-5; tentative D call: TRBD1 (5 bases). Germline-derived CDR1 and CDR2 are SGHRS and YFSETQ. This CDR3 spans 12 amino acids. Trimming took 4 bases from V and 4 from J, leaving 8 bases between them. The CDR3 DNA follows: TGCGCCAGCAGCCTACAGGCAGAGACCCAGTACTTC. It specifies CASSLQAETQYF.

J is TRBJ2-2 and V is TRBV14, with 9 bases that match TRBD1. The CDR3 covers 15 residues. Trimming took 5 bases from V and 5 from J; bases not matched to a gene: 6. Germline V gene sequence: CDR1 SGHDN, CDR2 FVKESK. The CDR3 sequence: CASSSNRGLTGELFF. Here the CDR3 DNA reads TGTGCCAGCAGCAGTAACAGGGGGCTAACCGGGGAGCTGTTTTTT.

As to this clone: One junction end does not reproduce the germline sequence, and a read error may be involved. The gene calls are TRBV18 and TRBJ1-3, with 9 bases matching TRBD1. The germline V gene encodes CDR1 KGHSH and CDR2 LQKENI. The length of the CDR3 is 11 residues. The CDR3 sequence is CASSPGDRVDF. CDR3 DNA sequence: TGTGCCAGCTCACCCGGGGACAGGGTGGATTTT.

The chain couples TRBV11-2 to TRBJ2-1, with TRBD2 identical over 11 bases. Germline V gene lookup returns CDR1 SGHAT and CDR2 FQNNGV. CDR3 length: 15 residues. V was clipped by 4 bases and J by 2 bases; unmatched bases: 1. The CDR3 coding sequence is TGTGCCAGCAGCTGGGGACTAGCGGCCTACAATGAGCAGTTCTTC. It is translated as CASSWGLAAYNEQFF.

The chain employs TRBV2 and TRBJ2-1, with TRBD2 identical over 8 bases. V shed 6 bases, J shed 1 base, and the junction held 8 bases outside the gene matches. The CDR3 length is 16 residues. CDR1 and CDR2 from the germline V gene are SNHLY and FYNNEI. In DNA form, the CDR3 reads TGTGCCAGCAGACCACGGGGGGGTGCGTCCTACAATGAGCAGTTCTTC. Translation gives CASRPRGGASYNEQFF.

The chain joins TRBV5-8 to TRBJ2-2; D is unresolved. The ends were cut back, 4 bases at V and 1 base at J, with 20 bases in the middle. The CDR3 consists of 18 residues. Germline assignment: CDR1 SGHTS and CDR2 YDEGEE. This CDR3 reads CASSPLDAANLNTGELFF. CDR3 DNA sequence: TGTGCCAGCAGCCCCCTTGATGCAGCGAACCTGAACACCGGGGAGCTGTTTTTT.

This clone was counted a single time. The CDR3 nucleotides are TGTGCCAGCAGCTCCGGGTCTATTTACACTGAAGCTTTCTTT. It yields the protein CASSSGSIYTEAFF. This sequence joins TRBV5-4 and TRBJ1-1; D unresolved. Trimming took 3 bases from V and 3 from J, leaving 12 bases between them. CDR3 size: 14 residues. Germline CDR1 SGHNT, CDR2 YYREEE (reference sequence).

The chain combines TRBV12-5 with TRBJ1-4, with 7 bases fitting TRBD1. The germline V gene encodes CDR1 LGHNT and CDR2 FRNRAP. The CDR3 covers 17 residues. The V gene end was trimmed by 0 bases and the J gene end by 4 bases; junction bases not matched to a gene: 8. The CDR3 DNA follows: TGTGCTAGTGGTTTGGTAGGGGGCTCATGGGGTAATGAAAAACTGTTTTTT. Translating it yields CASGLVGGSWGNEKLFF.

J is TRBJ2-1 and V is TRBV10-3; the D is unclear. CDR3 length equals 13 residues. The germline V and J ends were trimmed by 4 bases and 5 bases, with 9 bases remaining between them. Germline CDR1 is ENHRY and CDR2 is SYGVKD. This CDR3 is CAISVPENNEQFF. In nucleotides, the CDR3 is TGTGCCATCAGTGTACCAGAAAACAATGAGCAGTTCTTC.

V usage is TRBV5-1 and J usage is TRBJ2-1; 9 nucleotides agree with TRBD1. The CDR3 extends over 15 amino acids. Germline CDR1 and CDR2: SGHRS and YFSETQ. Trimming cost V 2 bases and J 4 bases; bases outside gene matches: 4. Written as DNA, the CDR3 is TGCGCCAGCAGCTTAGAGGACAGGGGATACAATGAGCAGTTCTTC. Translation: CASSLEDRGYNEQFF.

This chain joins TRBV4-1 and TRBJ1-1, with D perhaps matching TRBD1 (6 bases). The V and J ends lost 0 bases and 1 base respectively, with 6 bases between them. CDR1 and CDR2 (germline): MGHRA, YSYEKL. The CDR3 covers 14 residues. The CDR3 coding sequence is TGCGCCAGCAGCCAAGAACAGGGGAACACTGAAGCTTTCTTT. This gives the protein CASSQEQGNTEAFF.

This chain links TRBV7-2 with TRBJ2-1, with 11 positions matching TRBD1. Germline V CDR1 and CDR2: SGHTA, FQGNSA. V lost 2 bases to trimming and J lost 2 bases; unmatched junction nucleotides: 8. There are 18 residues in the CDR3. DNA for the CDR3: TGTGCCAGCAGCTTAACTCTCAGGGGACAGGGGGCCTACAATGAGCAGTTCTTC. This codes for CASSLTLRGQGAYNEQFF.

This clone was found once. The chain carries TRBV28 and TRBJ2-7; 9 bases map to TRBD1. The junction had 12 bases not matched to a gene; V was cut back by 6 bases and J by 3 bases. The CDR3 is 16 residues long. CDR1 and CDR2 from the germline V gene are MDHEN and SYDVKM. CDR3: CASRTSGGQGYYEQYF. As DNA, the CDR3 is TGTGCCAGCAGGACCTCCGGGGGACAGGGCTACTACGAGCAGTACTTC.

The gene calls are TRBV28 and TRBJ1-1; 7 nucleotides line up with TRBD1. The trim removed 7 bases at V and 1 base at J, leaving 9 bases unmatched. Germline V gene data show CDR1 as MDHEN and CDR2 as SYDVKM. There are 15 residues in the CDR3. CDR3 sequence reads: CASNSDGTENTEAFF. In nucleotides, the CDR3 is TGTGCCAGCAATTCGGATGGGACAGAGAACACTGAAGCTTTCTTT.

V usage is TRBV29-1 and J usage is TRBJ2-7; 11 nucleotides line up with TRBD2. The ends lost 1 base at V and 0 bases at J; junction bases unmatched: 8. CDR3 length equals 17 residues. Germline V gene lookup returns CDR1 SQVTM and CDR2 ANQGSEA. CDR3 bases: TGCAGCGTTGAAGGGGTTAGCGGGAGGGCACACTCCTACGAGCAGTACTTC. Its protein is CSVEGVSGRAHSYEQYF.

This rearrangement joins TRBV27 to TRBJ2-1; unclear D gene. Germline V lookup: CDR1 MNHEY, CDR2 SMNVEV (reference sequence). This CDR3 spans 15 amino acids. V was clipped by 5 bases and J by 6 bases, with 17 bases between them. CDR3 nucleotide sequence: TGTGCCAGCAGTCCACCGGGTCGAGAAAGCAATGAGCAGTTCTTC. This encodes CASSPPGRESNEQFF.

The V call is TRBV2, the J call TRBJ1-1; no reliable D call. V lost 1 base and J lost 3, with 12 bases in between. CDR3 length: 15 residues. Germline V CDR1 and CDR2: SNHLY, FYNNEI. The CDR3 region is CASSEGLVSYTEAFF. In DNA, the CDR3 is TGTGCCAGCAGTGAAGGACTTGTTAGCTACACTGAAGCTTTCTTT.

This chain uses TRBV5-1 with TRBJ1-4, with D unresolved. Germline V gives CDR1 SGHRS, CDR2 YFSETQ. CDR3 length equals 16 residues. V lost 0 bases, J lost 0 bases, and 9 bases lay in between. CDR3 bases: TGCGCCAGCAGCTTGGGACCTCTTGCAACTAATGAAAAACTGTTTTTT. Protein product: CASSLGPLATNEKLFF.

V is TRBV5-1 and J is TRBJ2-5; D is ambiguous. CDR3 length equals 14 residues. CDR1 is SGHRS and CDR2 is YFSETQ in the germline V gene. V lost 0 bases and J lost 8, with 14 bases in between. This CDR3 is CASSLEALAGTQYF. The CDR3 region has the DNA TGCGCCAGCAGCTTGGAGGCATTAGCTGGAACCCAGTACTTC.